The present TCR beta chain was sequenced within a study of CD8 T cells in ankylosing spondylitis. Broader study findings: Significantly higher representation of disease-linked clones was reported for matched ankylosing spondylitis synovial fluid. Earlier studies detected some motif variants in reactive arthritis synovial fluid and blood. What appeared characteristic of ankylosing spondylitis blood was a TCR beta motif of under 10 highly homologous variants.

Researchers built TCR beta libraries using quantitative 5'-RACE with molecular barcodes. Each CDR3 protein is one row after TCRdb ran MiXCR on the 5' RACE reads. The table records under 850,000 distinct CDR3 sequences, roughly 20% of them present only once. Details on this clonotype: Its antigen is unknown.

J was trimmed by 3 bases and V by 4 bases; bases with no gene match: 2. The CDR3 loop spans 13 amino acids. Germline V CDR1 and CDR2: SGDLS, YYNGEE. The source material was blood, either unsorted or a sorted T cell fraction (not recorded which). The receptor comes from a male donor with ankylosing spondylitis. The chain combines TRBV9 with TRBJ1-2; 8 bases fit TRBD1. In nucleotides, the CDR3 is TGTGCCAGCAGCATGGGACAGGACTATGGCTACACCTTC. It specifies CASSMGQDYGYTF.